A selection of T cell receptor beta chains follows, all from one sample in a study of blood T cell repertoires in COVID-19. Sequencing was performed with immunoSEQ multiplex PCR; in TCRdb, only in-frame clones are kept and a portion is missing. The table includes approximately 280,000 clones, roughly 86% detected once. Sequencing was carried out using PBMCs or T cells enriched from blood (not recorded which). These receptors originate from a woman aged 60-75 years who had recovered from COVID-19. The CDR3 runs from the conserved cysteine through the conserved F or W. The D gene is left open where the match is weak. Clone size, where shown, is once, few, many, or a class for clones that have expanded.

j_gene	abundance	d_gene	v_gene	CDR3aa	CDR3nt
TRBJ2-2	NA	TRBD2	TRBV10-2	CASSAYSGRTGELFF	TGCGCCAGCAGTGCATATAGCGGGAGAACCGGGGAGCTGTTTTTT
TRBJ1-6	few	NA	TRBV15	CATSPGQYNSPLHF	TGTGCCACCAGCCCGGGACAATATAATTCACCCCTCCACTTT
TRBJ2-7	NA	NA	TRBV6-5	CASSYGPGGAGEQYF	TGTGCCAGCAGTTACGGACCCGGCGGGGCGGGCGAGCAGTACTTC
TRBJ2-1	NA	TRBD1	TRBV24-1	CATSALRPTGGQGGNEQFF	TGTGCCACCAGTGCCTTACGCCCGACAGGGGGACAGGGCGGTAATGAGCAGTTCTTC
TRBJ2-5	NA	NA	TRBV7-2	CASSITLQETQYF	TGTGCCAGCAGCATAACGCTACAAGAGACCCAGTACTTC
TRBJ1-6	NA	NA	TRBV18	CASSLDARTRNSPLHF	TGTGCCAGCTCTCTGGACGCTCGAACTAGAAATTCACCCCTCCACTTT
TRBJ2-7	NA	NA	TRBV5-4	CASSLAGGWDEQYF	TGTGCCAGCAGCTTGGCTGGAGGCTGGGACGAGCAGTACTTC
TRBJ1-3	NA	NA	TRBV5-1	CASSYGAGFGNTIYF	TGCGCCAGCAGCTATGGGGCAGGGTTTGGAAACACCATATATTTT
TRBJ1-1	NA	NA	TRBV19	CASSPAGGHDTEAFF	TGTGCCAGTAGCCCGGCTGGGGGCCATGACACTGAAGCTTTCTTT
TRBJ2-7	once	TRBD1	TRBV29-1	CSAGTGNFDEQYF	TGCAGCGCCGGGACAGGGAATTTCGACGAGCAGTACTTC
TRBJ2-7	once	NA	TRBV28	CASSLDRPYEQYF	TGTGCCAGCAGTTTGGACAGACCCTACGAGCAGTACTTC
TRBJ1-4	NA	NA	TRBV28	CASSISGATNEKLFF	TGTGCCAGCAGTATCTCAGGGGCGACTAATGAAAAACTGTTTTTT
TRBJ2-2	NA	NA	TRBV18	CASSPFRDGSVTGELFF	TGTGCCAGCTCACCATTCCGTGACGGGTCAGTCACCGGGGAGCTGTTTTTT
TRBJ1-3	few	TRBD1	TRBV3-1/TRBV3-2	CASSPQGARGNTIYF	TGTGCCAGCAGCCCCCAGGGGGCGAGGGGAAACACCATATATTTT
TRBJ1-1	NA	NA	TRBV7-9	CASSFGRGEYTEAFF	TGTGCCAGCAGCTTCGGGAGGGGCGAGTACACTGAAGCTTTCTTT
TRBJ1-1	NA	NA	TRBV5-3	CARSLEVARGLNTEAFF	TGTGCCAGAAGCTTGGAAGTGGCGCGGGGTCTGAACACTGAAGCTTTCTTT
TRBJ1-2	NA	NA	TRBV6-1	CASSEDTYYGYTF	TGTGCCAGCAGTGAGGACACTTACTATGGCTACACCTTC
TRBJ2-2	NA	TRBD2	TRBV27	CASSLLTSGRNTGELFF	TGTGCCAGCAGTTTACTTACTAGCGGGAGGAACACCGGGGAGCTGTTTTTT
TRBJ2-3	NA	TRBD2	TRBV24-1	CATSALTSGSPTDTQYF	TGTGCCACCAGTGCTTTGACTAGCGGGAGTCCCACAGATACGCAGTATTTT
TRBJ1-4	NA	TRBD1	TRBV28	CASSPPDRATNEKLFF	TGTGCCAGCAGTCCGCCTGACAGGGCAACTAATGAAAAACTGTTTTTT
TRBJ2-7	NA	NA	TRBV7-9	CASSHGQGLRAQYF	TGTGCCAGCAGCCACGGACAAGGCCTTAGGGCGCAGTACTTC
TRBJ1-2	NA	NA	TRBV14	CASSQDRSGAIYGYTF	TGTGCCAGCAGCCAAGATCGGTCAGGGGCAATCTATGGCTACACCTTC
TRBJ1-5	few	NA	TRBV6-5	CASSYGGQPQHF	TGTGCCAGCAGTTACGGGGGGCAGCCCCAGCATTTT
TRBJ2-3	NA	TRBD2	TRBV5-4	CASSSPGLATDTQYF	TGTGCCAGCAGCTCCCCGGGACTAGCAACAGATACGCAGTATTTT
TRBJ1-1	NA	NA	TRBV5-1	CASSRDRSEAFF	TGCGCCAGCAGCAGAGATCGGTCTGAAGCTTTCTTT